This TCR beta chain came from a study of T-cell memory formation after mild COVID-19. Between the trimmed V and J ends, which lost 5 bases and 2 bases, there was a span of 16 bases. In germline, CDR1 is SEHNR, CDR2 FQNEAQ (reference sequence). CDR3 length: 15 residues. This clonotype was counted only a few times. Its target is not known. In TCRdb, the 5' RACE reads were re-called with MiXCR into one record per CDR3 protein. This table has roughly 340,000 distinct CDR3 sequences, 20% to 25% appearing once. Study-wide results and limits: Researchers found some responding clones in pre-infection memory, a sign that cross-reactive memory joined.

This receptor was taken from a man aged 18 to 30 who had mild COVID-19 (a few samples of this study predate the infection). Cell type and time point are not known. The sequencing sample was made of PBMCs or a T cell subset sorted from them (not recorded which). The chain uses TRBV7-9 and TRBJ2-7; D is perhaps TRBD1 (6 bases). This CDR3 is CASSPPRQATYEQYF. CDR3 nucleotides: TGTGCCAGCAGCCCTCCAAGACAGGCTACCTACGAGCAGTACTTC.